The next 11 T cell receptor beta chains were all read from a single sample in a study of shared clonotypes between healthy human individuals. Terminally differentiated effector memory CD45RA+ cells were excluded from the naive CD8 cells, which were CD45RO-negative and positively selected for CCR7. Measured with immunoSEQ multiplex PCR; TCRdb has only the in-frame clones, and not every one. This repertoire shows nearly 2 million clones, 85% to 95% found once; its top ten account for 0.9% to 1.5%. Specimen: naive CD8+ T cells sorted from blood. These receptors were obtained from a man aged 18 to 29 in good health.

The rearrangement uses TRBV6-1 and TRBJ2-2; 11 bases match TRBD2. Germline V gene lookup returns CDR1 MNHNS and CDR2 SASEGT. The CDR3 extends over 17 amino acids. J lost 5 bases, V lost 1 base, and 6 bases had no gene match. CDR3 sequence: CASSEVVAGGQTGELFF. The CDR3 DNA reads TGTGCCAGCAGTGAAGTGGTAGCGGGGGGGCAAACCGGGGAGCTGTTTTTT.

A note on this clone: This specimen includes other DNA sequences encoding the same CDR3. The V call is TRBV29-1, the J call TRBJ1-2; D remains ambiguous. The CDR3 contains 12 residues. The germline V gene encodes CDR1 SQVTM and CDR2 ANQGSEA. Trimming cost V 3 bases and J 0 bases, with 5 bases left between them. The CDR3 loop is CSVDGANYGYTF. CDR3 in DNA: TGCAGCGTTGACGGAGCTAACTATGGCTACACCTTC.

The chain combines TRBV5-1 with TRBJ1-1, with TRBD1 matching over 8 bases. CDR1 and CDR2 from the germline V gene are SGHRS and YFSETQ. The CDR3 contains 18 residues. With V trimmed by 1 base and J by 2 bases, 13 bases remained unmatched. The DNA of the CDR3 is TGCGCCAGCAGCTTGTCTCCGCTCAGGGACAGGTACAACACTGAAGCTTTCTTT. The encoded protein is CASSLSPLRDRYNTEAFF.

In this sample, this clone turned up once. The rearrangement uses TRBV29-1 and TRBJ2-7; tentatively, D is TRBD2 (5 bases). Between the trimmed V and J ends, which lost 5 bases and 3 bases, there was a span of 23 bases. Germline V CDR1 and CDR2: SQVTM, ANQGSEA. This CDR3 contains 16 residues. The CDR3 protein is CSVLLLEGLAGYEQYF. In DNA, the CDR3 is TGCAGCGTTCTCCTCCTCGAAGGGCTAGCAGGCTACGAGCAGTACTTC.

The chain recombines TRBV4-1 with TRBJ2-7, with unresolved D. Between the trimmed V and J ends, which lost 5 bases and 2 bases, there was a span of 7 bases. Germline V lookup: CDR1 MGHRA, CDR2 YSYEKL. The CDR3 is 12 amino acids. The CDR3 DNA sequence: TGCGCCAGCAGCGCCGGTACCTACGAGCAGTACTTC. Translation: CASSAGTYEQYF.

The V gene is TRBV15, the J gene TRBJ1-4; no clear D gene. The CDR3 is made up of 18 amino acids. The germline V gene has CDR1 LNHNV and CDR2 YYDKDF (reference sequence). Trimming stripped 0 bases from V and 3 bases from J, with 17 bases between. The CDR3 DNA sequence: TGTGCCACCAGCAGAGAACCCACGGACGAAACCTCTAATGAAAAACTGTTTTTT. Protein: CATSREPTDETSNEKLFF.

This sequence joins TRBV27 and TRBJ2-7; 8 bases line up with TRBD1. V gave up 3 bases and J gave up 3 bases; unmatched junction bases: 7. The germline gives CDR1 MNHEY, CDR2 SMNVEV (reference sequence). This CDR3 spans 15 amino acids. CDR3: CASSLGTGVGYEQYF. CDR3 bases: TGTGCCAGCAGTTTGGGGACAGGCGTGGGCTACGAGCAGTACTTC.

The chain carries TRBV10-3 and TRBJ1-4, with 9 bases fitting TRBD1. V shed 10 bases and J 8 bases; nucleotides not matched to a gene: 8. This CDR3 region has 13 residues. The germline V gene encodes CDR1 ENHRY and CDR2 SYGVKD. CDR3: CATGTGNNEKLFF. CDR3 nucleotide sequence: TGTGCCACCGGGACAGGGAATAACGAAAAACTGTTTTTT.

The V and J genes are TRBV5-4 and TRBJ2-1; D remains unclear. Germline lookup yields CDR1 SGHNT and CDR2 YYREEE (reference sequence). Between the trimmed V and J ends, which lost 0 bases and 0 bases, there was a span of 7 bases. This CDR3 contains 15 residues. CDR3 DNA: TGTGCCAGCAGCTTGGATGGCGGCTCCTACAATGAGCAGTTCTTC. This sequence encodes CASSLDGGSYNEQFF.

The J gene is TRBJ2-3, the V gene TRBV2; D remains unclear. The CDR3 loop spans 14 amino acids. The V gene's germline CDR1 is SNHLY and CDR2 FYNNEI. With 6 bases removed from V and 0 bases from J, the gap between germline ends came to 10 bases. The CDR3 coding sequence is TGTGCCAGCAGGACGGACCTTAGCACAGATACGCAGTATTTT. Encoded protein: CASRTDLSTDTQYF.

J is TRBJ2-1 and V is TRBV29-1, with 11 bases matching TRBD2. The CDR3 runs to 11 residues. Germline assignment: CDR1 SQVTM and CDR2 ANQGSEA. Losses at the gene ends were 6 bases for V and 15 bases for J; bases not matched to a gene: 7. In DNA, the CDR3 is TGCAGCGTGGTCGATAGCGGGGGGGCGTTCTTC. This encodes CSVVDSGGAFF.